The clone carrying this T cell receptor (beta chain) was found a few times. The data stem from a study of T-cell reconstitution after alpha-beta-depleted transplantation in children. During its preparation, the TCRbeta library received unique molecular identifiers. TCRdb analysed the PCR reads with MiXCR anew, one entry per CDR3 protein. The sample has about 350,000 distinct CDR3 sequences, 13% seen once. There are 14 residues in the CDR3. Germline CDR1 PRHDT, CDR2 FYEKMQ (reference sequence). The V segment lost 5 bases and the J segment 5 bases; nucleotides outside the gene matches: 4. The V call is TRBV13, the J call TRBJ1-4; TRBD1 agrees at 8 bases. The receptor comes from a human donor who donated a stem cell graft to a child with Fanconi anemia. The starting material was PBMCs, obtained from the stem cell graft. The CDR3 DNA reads TGTGCCAGCAGCGGAAACAGGGGGAATGAAAAACTGTTTTTT. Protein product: CASSGNRGNEKLFF.